Listed here are 31 T cell receptor beta chains from one sample, sequenced in a study of blood T cell repertoires in COVID-19. This table comes from immunoSEQ multiplex PCR, and its TCRdb copy is limited to in-frame clones, with some not included. The data hold some 99,000 clones, with approximately 87% observed a single time. The specimen was peripheral blood. The receptors originated from a woman in her forties or fifties with acute or convalescent COVID-19.

The chain joins TRBV3-1 (or the pseudogene TRBV3-2) to TRBJ2-1; the D is unclear. The CDR3 has 15 residues. CDR1 is LGHDT, CDR2 YNNKEL, per germline (reference sequence). V shed 4 bases and J shed 6 bases, with 16 bases lying between them. Written as DNA, the CDR3 is TGTGCCAGCAGCCCCCTTAAATTACTATCCAATGAGCAGTTCTTC. Translated, it gives CASSPLKLLSNEQFF.

The V call is TRBV6-6, the J call TRBJ1-2, with D possibly TRBD1 on 6 matching bases. Germline assignment: CDR1 MNHNY and CDR2 SVGAGI (reference sequence). The CDR3 is 13 amino acids. Trimming left V 2 bases short and J 2 bases short, with 6 bases between. CDR3 sequence (DNA): TGTGCCAGCAGTTACGACAGGAACTATGGCTACACCTTC. This sequence encodes CASSYDRNYGYTF.

The chain recombines TRBV19 with TRBJ1-5; D not certain. The germline V gene encodes CDR1 LNHDA and CDR2 SQIVND (reference sequence). The CDR3 has 12 amino acids. V was trimmed by 6 bases and J by 8 bases, leaving 11 bases between them. This CDR3 reads CASSDIQKPQHF. Here the CDR3 DNA reads TGTGCCAGTAGCGATATTCAGAAGCCCCAGCATTTT.

The count of this clone is one. The chain uses TRBV2 and TRBJ1-5; D unresolved. Germline assignment: CDR1 SNHLY and CDR2 FYNNEI. V was pared by 2 bases and J by 7 bases, with 15 bases between. The CDR3 length is 15 residues. The CDR3 DNA reads TGTGCCAGCAGTGAAAACGACCCGCGGAGCCAGCCCCAGCATTTT. Amino acids: CASSENDPRSQPQHF.

The V call is TRBV27, the J call TRBJ1-6; D possibly corresponds to TRBD1 (6 bases). Germline V gene data show CDR1 as MNHEY and CDR2 as SMNVEV (reference sequence). Trimming stripped 2 bases from V and 0 bases from J, with 14 bases between. This CDR3 region has 18 residues. The DNA of the CDR3 is TGTGCCAGCAGTTTAACGAAGGGGGGGACCTCCTATAATTCACCCCTCCACTTT. It translates to CASSLTKGGTSYNSPLHF.

This rearrangement joins TRBV14 to TRBJ1-2, with D unclear. Per the germline V gene, CDR1 is SGHDN and CDR2 is FVKESK. Trimming pared 0 bases from V and 5 bases from J, leaving 4 bases between. This CDR3 region has 12 residues. In DNA, the CDR3 is TGTGCCAGCAGCCAAGAGACTTATGGCTACACCTTC. This sequence encodes CASSQETYGYTF.

The count of this clone is one. The chain joins TRBV3-1 (or the pseudogene TRBV3-2) to TRBJ1-1; tentatively, D is TRBD1 (6 bases). The length of the CDR3 is 13 residues. V shed 4 bases and J shed 1 base, with 7 bases lying between them. Germline values: CDR1 LGHDT, CDR2 YNNKEL (reference sequence). CDR3 DNA: TGTGCCAGCAGCCTGGGACAGAACACTGAAGCTTTCTTT. It is translated as CASSLGQNTEAFF.

The rearrangement joins TRBV5-4 to TRBJ2-1, with D possibly being TRBD2 (6 bases). The germline V gene encodes CDR1 SGHNT and CDR2 YYREEE (reference sequence). Trimming took 1 base from V and 9 from J, leaving 17 bases between them. The CDR3 is 15 residues long. The CDR3 nucleotides are TGTGCCAGCAGCTTGAGACTAGACCCTCGGGGTGAGCAGTTCTTC. This sequence encodes CASSLRLDPRGEQFF.

The rearrangement uses TRBV3-1 (or the pseudogene TRBV3-2) and TRBJ1-1; no reliable D call. CDR3 length: 13 amino acids. The V gene lost 1 base and the J gene lost 8 bases, with 11 bases spanning the gap. The V gene's germline CDR1 is LGHDT and CDR2 YNNKEL (reference sequence). The CDR3 coding sequence is TGTGCCAGCAGCCAAGGAGGCGGGCGAGAAGCTTTCTTT. Its protein product is CASSQGGGREAFF.

V and J are TRBV20-1 and TRBJ2-1; 10 bases fit TRBD2. Germline V lookup: CDR1 DFQATT, CDR2 SNEGSKA (reference sequence). V lost 3 bases, J lost 15 bases, and 14 bases stayed unmatched. The CDR3 spans 14 residues. The CDR3 here is CSASLERTSGRRFF. For the CDR3, the DNA is TGCAGTGCTAGTTTGGAAAGGACTAGCGGTCGAAGGTTCTTC.

V gene TRBV7-9 combines with J gene TRBJ1-4; D not certain. This CDR3 is built from 14 residues. V was clipped by 0 bases and J by 4 bases, with 6 bases between them. CDR1 is SEHNR, CDR2 FQNEAQ, per germline (reference sequence). The CDR3 DNA reads TGTGCCAGCAGCTTAGCCGCGGATAATGAAAAACTGTTTTTT. It is translated as CASSLAADNEKLFF.

The chain has TRBV19 and TRBJ2-1; 7 bases agree with TRBD1. V lost 3 bases to trimming and J lost 7 bases; unmatched junction nucleotides: 6. The CDR3 sequence is 14 residues long. Germline V gene data show CDR1 as LNHDA and CDR2 as SQIVND (reference sequence). CDR3 sequence: CASSIPGQLNEQFF. The CDR3 DNA follows: TGTGCCAGTAGTATTCCGGGACAGCTAAATGAGCAGTTCTTC.

This clone was recorded a few times. The chain recombines TRBV5-1 with TRBJ2-1; D unresolved. The CDR3 covers 12 residues. Trimming shortened V by 4 bases and J by 9 bases, and 11 bases separated the two germline ends. Germline CDR1 reads SGHRS; CDR2 reads YFSETQ. The CDR3 coding sequence is TGCGCCAGCAGCCGTACTCCGGGTGAGCAGTTCTTC. It translates to CASSRTPGEQFF.

The rearrangement links TRBV5-4 to TRBJ1-6; 7 nucleotides match TRBD1. Trimming removed 4 bases from V and 7 bases from J; junction bases left unmatched: 8. CDR1 is SGHNT, CDR2 YYREEE, per germline (reference sequence). CDR3 length equals 15 residues. DNA for the CDR3: TGTGCCAGCAGCCGTGGGGGACAGCGGAATTCACCCCTCCACTTT. Translating gives CASSRGGQRNSPLHF. The full variable domain, with the rest looked up from reference TRBV5-4 and TRBJ1-6, is ETGVTQSPTHLIKTRGQQVTLRCSSQSGHNTVSWYQQALGQGPQFIFQYYREEENGRGNFPPRFSGLQFPNYSSELNVNALELDDSALYLCASSRGGQRNSPLHFGNGTRLTVT.

J is TRBJ2-7 and V is TRBV7-9; D is ambiguous. V lost 2 bases, J lost 2 bases, and 7 bases lay in between. Germline CDR1 is SEHNR and CDR2 is FQNEAQ (reference sequence). CDR3 length equals 13 residues. As DNA, the CDR3 is TGTGCCAGCAGCTTAAGTAACACCTACGAGCAGTACTTC. It translates to CASSLSNTYEQYF.

The gene calls are TRBV3-1 (or the pseudogene TRBV3-2) and TRBJ2-7; D unresolved. The V end was cut by 0 bases, the J end by 3 bases, with 12 bases between. The CDR3 is 15 amino acids. In germline, CDR1 is LGHDT, CDR2 YNNKEL (reference sequence). This chain's CDR3 is CASSQEAAYHYEQYF. CDR3 nucleotides: TGTGCCAGCAGCCAAGAGGCGGCCTACCACTACGAGCAGTACTTC.

The chain is built from TRBV4-2 and TRBJ2-1, with a possible D match to TRBD2 (5 bases). With 1 base removed from V and 6 bases from J, the gap between germline ends came to 16 bases. The CDR3 runs to 16 residues. CDR1 and CDR2 (germline): LGHNA, YNFKEQ. Here the CDR3 reads CASSQVEGAPGNEQFF. The CDR3 DNA reads as TGTGCCAGCAGCCAAGTCGAGGGTGCCCCGGGCAATGAGCAGTTCTTC.

The genes are TRBV5-1 and TRBJ1-1, with D maybe TRBD1 (6 bases). Trimming took 0 bases from V and 2 from J, leaving 11 bases between them. Germline loops: CDR1 SGHRS, CDR2 YFSETQ. The CDR3 consists of 15 residues. The CDR3 region is CASSLVGQSNTEAFF. The CDR3, as DNA: TGCGCCAGCAGCTTGGTAGGACAGTCAAACACTGAAGCTTTCTTT.

The chain is built from TRBV19 and TRBJ2-1; 8 bases agree with TRBD2. After removal of 2 bases from V and 8 bases from J, the junction contained 11 bases not matched to a gene. In germline, CDR1 is LNHDA, CDR2 SQIVND (reference sequence). This CDR3 comprises 16 residues. The CDR3 here is CASSITGRTSRDEQFF. CDR3 sequence (DNA): TGTGCCAGTAGTATAACGGGTAGGACTAGCAGAGATGAGCAGTTCTTC. Supplemented by reference TRBV19 and TRBJ2-1, the full variable domain reads DGGITQSPKYLFRKEGQNVTLSCEQNLNHDAMYWYRQDPGQGLRLIYYSQIVNDFQKGDIAEGYSVSREKKESFPLTVTSAQKNPTAFYLCASSITGRTSRDEQFFGPGTRLTVL.

This chain joins TRBV5-8 and TRBJ2-2; no clear D gene. V shed 4 bases and J shed 5 bases, with 15 bases lying between them. The CDR3 is made up of 15 amino acids. Germline CDR1 SGHTS, CDR2 YDEGEE. The CDR3 sequence is CASSLHTRTTGELFF. The CDR3 DNA is TGTGCCAGCAGCCTCCACACCAGAACGACCGGGGAGCTGTTTTTT.

The J gene is TRBJ2-7, the V gene TRBV5-4; 9 nucleotides agree with TRBD1. The V segment lost 4 bases and the J segment 0 bases; nucleotides outside the gene matches: 5. CDR1 is SGHNT and CDR2 is YYREEE in the germline V gene (reference sequence). There are 15 residues in the CDR3. The CDR3 region is CASSVQGAPSYEQYF. CDR3 sequence (DNA): TGTGCCAGCAGCGTACAGGGGGCGCCCTCCTACGAGCAGTACTTC.

The chain is built from TRBV11-3 and TRBJ2-1; a weak D match, TRBD2 (5 bases). Trimming pared 4 bases from V and 10 bases from J, leaving 14 bases between. The V gene's germline CDR1 is SGHNT and CDR2 YENEEA. The CDR3 has 13 residues. Here the CDR3 DNA reads TGTGCCAGCAGCTCCCGGGCCCGGGAAGAGCAGTTCTTC. Its protein product is CASSSRAREEQFF.

This chain connects TRBV3-1 (or the pseudogene TRBV3-2) to TRBJ2-1; possible D gene TRBD2, 6 bases. This CDR3 has 12 residues. The V end was cut by 3 bases, the J end by 7 bases, with 7 bases between. From germline, CDR1 is LGHDT and CDR2 YNNKEL (reference sequence). The DNA of the CDR3 is TGTGCCAGCAGCCAGGGGGGAAATGAGCAGTTCTTC. Its protein product is CASSQGGNEQFF.

This chain uses TRBV28 with TRBJ1-2, with TRBD1 matching over 9 bases. The junction had 0 bases not matched to a gene; V was cut back by 6 bases and J by 4 bases. In germline, CDR1 is MDHEN, CDR2 SYDVKM. The CDR3 sequence is 12 residues long. The CDR3 nucleotides read TGTGCCAGCAGGACAGGGGGCTATGGCTACACCTTC. It translates to CASRTGGYGYTF.

The chain joins TRBV15 to TRBJ1-5, with 8 bases aligning to TRBD1. Trimming removed 4 bases from V and 7 bases from J; junction bases left unmatched: 6. Germline values: CDR1 LNHNV, CDR2 YYDKDF (reference sequence). This CDR3 is built from 14 residues. The CDR3 DNA follows: TGTGCCACCAGCATCGACAGGGGCGGCCAGCCCCAGCATTTT. Translation: CATSIDRGGQPQHF.

This sequence joins TRBV5-1 and TRBJ2-2; 13 bases match TRBD2. The CDR3 spans 16 residues. Germline lookup yields CDR1 SGHRS and CDR2 YFSETQ. V trimming: 4 bases; J trimming: 6 bases; junction bases outside the gene matches: 6. CDR3: CASSLLTSGGAGELFF. CDR3 nucleotides: TGCGCCAGCAGCCTACTCACTAGCGGGGGGGCCGGGGAGCTGTTTTTT.

The chain employs TRBV13 and TRBJ2-6; D not resolved. V dropped 3 bases and J dropped 0 bases, with 3 bases sitting between them. The V gene's germline CDR1 is PRHDT and CDR2 FYEKMQ (reference sequence). This CDR3 has 14 amino acids. The CDR3 coding sequence is TGTGCCAGCAGCTTCCGCTCTGGGGCCAACGTCCTGACTTTC. Its protein is CASSFRSGANVLTF.

This clone was counted between two and nine times. The CDR3 here is CASSLEPRGLGGANVLTF. The DNA for the CDR3 is TGCGCCAGCAGCTTGGAACCCAGGGGATTAGGTGGGGCCAACGTCCTGACTTTC. The chain employs TRBV5-1 and TRBJ2-6, with a possible D match to TRBD1 (6 bases). Trimming shortened V by 0 bases and J by 3 bases, and 16 bases separated the two germline ends. This CDR3 has 18 residues. CDR1 is SGHRS, CDR2 YFSETQ, per germline.

The chain links TRBV6-1 to TRBJ2-3, with 7 positions matching TRBD1. Unmatched junction bases numbered 13, after V lost 0 bases and J lost 4 bases. The CDR3 is 18 residues long. Germline CDR1 MNHNS, CDR2 SASEGT. This CDR3 is CASSEALQGVGWADTQYF. CDR3 nucleotide sequence: TGTGCCAGCAGTGAAGCGCTTCAGGGGGTGGGGTGGGCAGATACGCAGTATTTT.

This rearrangement joins TRBV19 to TRBJ1-2; weak D call: TRBD1 (5 bases). With 7 bases removed from V and 8 bases from J, the gap between germline ends came to 17 bases. Germline V gene lookup returns CDR1 LNHDA and CDR2 SQIVND (reference sequence). The CDR3 runs to 13 residues. The CDR3 DNA follows: TGTGCCAGTAAGTCGGTGGCAGGGAACGGCTACACCTTC. Its translation is CASKSVAGNGYTF.

The V and J genes are TRBV6-5 and TRBJ1-5; D not certain. CDR3 size: 12 residues. The V end was cut by 6 bases, the J end by 3 bases, with 6 bases between. In germline, CDR1 is MNHEY, CDR2 SVGAGI. In nucleotides, the CDR3 is TGTGCCAGCAGGAGCCTCAATCAGCCCCAGCATTTT. Protein product: CASRSLNQPQHF.